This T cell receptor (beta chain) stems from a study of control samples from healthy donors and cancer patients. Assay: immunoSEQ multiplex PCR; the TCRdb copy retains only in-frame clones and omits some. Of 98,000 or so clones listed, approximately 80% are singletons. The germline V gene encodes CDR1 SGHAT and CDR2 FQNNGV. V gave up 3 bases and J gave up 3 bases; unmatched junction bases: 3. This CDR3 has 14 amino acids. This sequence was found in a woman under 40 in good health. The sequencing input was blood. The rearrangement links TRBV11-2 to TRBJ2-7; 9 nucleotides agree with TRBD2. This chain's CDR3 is CASSLGGGDYEQYF. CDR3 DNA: TGTGCCAGCAGCTTGGGCGGGGGGGACTACGAGCAGTACTTC.